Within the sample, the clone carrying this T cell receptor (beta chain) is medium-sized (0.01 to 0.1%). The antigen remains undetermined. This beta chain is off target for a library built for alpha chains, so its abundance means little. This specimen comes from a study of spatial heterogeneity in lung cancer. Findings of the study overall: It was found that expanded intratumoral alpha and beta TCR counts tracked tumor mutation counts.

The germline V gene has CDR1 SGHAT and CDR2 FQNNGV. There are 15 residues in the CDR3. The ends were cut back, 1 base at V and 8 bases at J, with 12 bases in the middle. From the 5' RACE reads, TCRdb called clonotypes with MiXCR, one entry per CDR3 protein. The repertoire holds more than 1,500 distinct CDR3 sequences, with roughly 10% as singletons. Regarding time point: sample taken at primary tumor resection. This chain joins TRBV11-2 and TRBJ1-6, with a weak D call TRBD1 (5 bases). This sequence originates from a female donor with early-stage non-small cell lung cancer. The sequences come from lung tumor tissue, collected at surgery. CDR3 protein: CASSLGQVRDSPLHF. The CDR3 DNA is TGTGCCAGCAGCTTAGGGCAGGTCAGGGATTCACCCCTCCACTTT. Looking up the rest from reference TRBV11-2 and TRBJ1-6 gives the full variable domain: EAGVAQSPRYKIIEKRQSVAFWCNPISGHATLYWYQQILGQGPKLLIQFQNNGVVDDSQLPKDRFSAERLKGVDSTLKIQPAKLEDSAVYLCASSLGQVRDSPLHFGNGTRLTVT.